These 10 T cell receptor beta chains came from one sample sequenced in a study of T cell responses to AZD1222 COVID-19 vaccine listed by TCRdb under 2021. The library relied on the immunoSEQ multiplex PCR assay. TCRdb took over this immuneACCESS table, retaining in-frame rearrangements with V and J assigned. Such tables are incomplete; in checked studies, under half of the missing clones stem from an unresolved V gene, and the remainder is unexplained. The sample table contains about 100,000 clones; only one count was recorded for 80% to 90% of them. The top ten hold less than 20% of the sample. The label giving this sample's time point can be read as: baseline before first vaccination. The source material was peripheral blood, sampled on day 0 of AZD1222 vaccination. The source is an adult in good health.

This clone was detected only a few times. The chain joins TRBV7-9 to TRBJ2-3; 7 bases line up with TRBD2. Germline V lookup: CDR1 SEHNR, CDR2 FQNEAQ (reference sequence). The V and J ends lost 4 bases and 0 bases, in that order; junction bases with no gene match: 7. The length of the CDR3 is 16 residues. As DNA, the CDR3 is TGTGCCAGCAGCTCGTATAGCGGGCTCAGCACAGATACGCAGTATTTT. This translates into CASSSYSGLSTDTQYF.

The chain joins TRBV4-3 to TRBJ1-6, with a possible D match to TRBD1 (5 bases). V gave up 0 bases and J gave up 7 bases, with 10 bases separating them. There are 15 residues in the CDR3. CDR1 is LGHNA, CDR2 YSLEER, per germline. The CDR3 nucleotides read TGCGCCAGCAGCCAAGACGAGGGGCGAAATTCACCCCTCCACTTT. Amino acid sequence: CASSQDEGRNSPLHF.

The rearrangement links TRBV20-1 to TRBJ2-1; 8 positions match TRBD2. Germline V gene lookup returns CDR1 DFQATT and CDR2 SNEGSKA (reference sequence). CDR3 size: 14 residues. J gave up 8 bases and V 3 bases, and 9 bases lay outside the gene matches. Here the CDR3 reads CSASGGRTGHEQFF. CDR3 DNA: TGCAGTGCTAGTGGCGGGAGGACTGGACATGAGCAGTTCTTC.

This CDR3 reads CASSLTLGSGYEQYF. The CDR3 bases are TGTGCCAGCAGCTTAACACTAGGGTCCGGCTACGAGCAGTACTTC. This chain connects TRBV7-2 to TRBJ2-7, with D possibly being TRBD2 (5 bases). Trimming took off 2 bases at V and 3 bases at J, with 14 bases between the two ends. CDR1 is SGHTA and CDR2 is FQGNSA in the germline V gene. The CDR3 extends over 15 amino acids.

This chain joins TRBV5-4 and TRBJ1-1, with unresolved D. The ends were cut back, 2 bases at V and 1 base at J, with 9 bases in the middle. The CDR3 has 14 residues. Germline V gene sequence: CDR1 SGHNT, CDR2 YYREEE (reference sequence). This CDR3 reads CASSFRAGNTEAFF. DNA of the CDR3: TGTGCCAGCAGCTTTCGGGCTGGGAACACTGAAGCTTTCTTT.

This sequence joins TRBV4-1 and TRBJ2-1, with TRBD2 identical over 9 bases. CDR3 length: 15 residues. The J segment lost 9 bases and the V segment lost 3 bases, leaving 9 bases of the junction unmatched. Per the germline V gene, CDR1 is MGHRA and CDR2 is YSYEKL. CDR3 residues: CASSHFGGGATEQFF. In DNA form, the CDR3 reads TGCGCCAGCAGCCACTTTGGCGGGGGGGCCACTGAGCAGTTCTTC.

The chain couples TRBV4-1 to TRBJ2-2; D not certain. Germline-derived CDR1 and CDR2 are MGHRA and YSYEKL. This CDR3 has 14 residues. Trimming pared 4 bases from V and 5 bases from J, leaving 11 bases between. Here the CDR3 reads CASSPSPATGELFF. The CDR3 bases are TGCGCCAGCAGCCCAAGCCCGGCGACCGGGGAGCTGTTTTTT.

The rearrangement uses TRBV9 and TRBJ2-7; D perhaps matches TRBD2 (5 bases). The V end lost 0 bases, the J end lost 7 bases, and 14 bases lay between the germline ends. This CDR3 region has 14 residues. Germline CDR1 and CDR2: SGDLS and YYNGEE. Here the CDR3 reads CASSVGYPPGEQYF. The DNA of the CDR3 is TGTGCCAGCAGCGTAGGCTACCCACCGGGGGAGCAGTACTTC. The whole variable domain, remainder taken from reference TRBV9 and TRBJ2-7, is DSGVTQTPKHLITATGQRVTLRCSPRSGDLSVYWYQQSLDQGLQFLIQYYNGEERAKGNILERFSAQQFPDLHSELNLSSLELGDSALYFCASSVGYPPGEQYFGPGTRLTVT.

This chain connects TRBV10-1 to TRBJ2-2; D perhaps matches TRBD2 (6 bases). The CDR3 contains 15 residues. Germline loops: CDR1 WNHNN, CDR2 SYGVQD (reference sequence). Trimming took off 0 bases at V and 5 bases at J, with 10 bases between the two ends. For the CDR3, the DNA is TGCGCCAGCAGTGAGTCCCGGGGGAAGACCGGGGAGCTGTTTTTT. This sequence encodes CASSESRGKTGELFF.

The chain links TRBV11-2 to TRBJ2-2; 10 bases map to TRBD2. The junction had 13 bases not matched to a gene; V was cut back by 2 bases and J by 4 bases. Germline V gene lookup returns CDR1 SGHAT and CDR2 FQNNGV. The CDR3 extends over 19 amino acids. The CDR3: CASSLRSGRAFSGTGELFF. DNA for the CDR3: TGTGCCAGCAGCTTACGCAGCGGGAGGGCATTTTCGGGCACCGGGGAGCTGTTTTTT.